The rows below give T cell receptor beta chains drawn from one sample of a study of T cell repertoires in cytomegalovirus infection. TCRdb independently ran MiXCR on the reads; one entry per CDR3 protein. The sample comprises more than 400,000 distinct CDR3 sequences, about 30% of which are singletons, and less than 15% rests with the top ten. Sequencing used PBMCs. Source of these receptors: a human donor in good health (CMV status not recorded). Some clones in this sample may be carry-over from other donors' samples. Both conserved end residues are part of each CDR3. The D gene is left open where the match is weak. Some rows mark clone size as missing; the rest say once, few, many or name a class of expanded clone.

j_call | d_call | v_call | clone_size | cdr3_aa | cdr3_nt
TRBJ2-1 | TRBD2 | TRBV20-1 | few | CSARTSGTAEQFF | TGCAGTGCCCGGACTAGCGGGACGGCTGAGCAGTTCTTC
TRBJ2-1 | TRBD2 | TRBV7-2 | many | CASSPGLAGVNEQFF | TGTGCCAGCAGCCCCGGACTAGCGGGAGTCAATGAGCAGTTCTTC
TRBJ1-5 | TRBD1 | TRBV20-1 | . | CSANTGANSNQPQHF | TGCAGTGCTAATACAGGGGCCAATAGCAATCAGCCCCAGCATTTT
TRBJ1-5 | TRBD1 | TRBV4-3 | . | CASSQEARGHQPQHF | TGCGCCAGCAGCCAAGAAGCCAGGGGGCACCAGCCCCAGCATTTT
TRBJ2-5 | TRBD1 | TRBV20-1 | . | CSANRGQGETQYF | TGCAGTGCTAACAGGGGGCAGGGAGAGACCCAGTACTTC
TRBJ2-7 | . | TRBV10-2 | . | CASSEFGGFSYEQYF | TGCGCCAGCAGTGAGTTTGGGGGCTTCTCCTACGAGCAGTACTTC
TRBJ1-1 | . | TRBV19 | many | CASSSSGNTEAFF | TGTGCCAGTAGTTCTTCGGGGAACACTGAAGCTTTCTTT
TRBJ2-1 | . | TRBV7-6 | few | CASSLKNPGQPNNEQFF | TGTGCCAGCAGCTTAAAAAATCCCGGACAGCCGAACAATGAGCAGTTCTTC
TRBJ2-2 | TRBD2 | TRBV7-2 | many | CASNPNPGLAGDTGELFF | TGTGCCAGCAACCCTAATCCGGGACTAGCGGGAGATACCGGGGAGCTGTTTTTT
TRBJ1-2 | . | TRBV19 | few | CASTAGSAYSYTF | TGTGCCAGTACCGCGGGGTCGGCCTACAGCTACACCTTC
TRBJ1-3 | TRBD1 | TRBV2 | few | CASSDDRAGNTIYF | TGTGCCAGCAGTGACGACAGGGCTGGAAACACCATATATTTT
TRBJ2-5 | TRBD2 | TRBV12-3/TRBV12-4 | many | CASSTGTRQETQYF | TGTGCCAGCAGTACCGGGACTAGGCAAGAGACCCAGTACTTC
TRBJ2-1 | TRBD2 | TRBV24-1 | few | CATSTSGRWNEQFF | TGTGCCACCTCCACTAGCGGGAGATGGAATGAGCAGTTCTTC
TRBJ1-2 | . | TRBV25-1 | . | CASSEAHGASYGYTF | TGTGCCAGCAGTGAAGCCCACGGGGCTAGCTATGGCTACACCTTC
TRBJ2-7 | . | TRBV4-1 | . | CASSQEGRGYSYEQYF | TGCGCCAGCAGCCAAGAGGGCAGGGGTTACAGCTACGAGCAGTACTTC
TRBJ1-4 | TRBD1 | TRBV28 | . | CASSHQEQGANEKLFF | TGTGCCAGCAGTCACCAAGAACAGGGGGCTAATGAAAAACTGTTTTTT
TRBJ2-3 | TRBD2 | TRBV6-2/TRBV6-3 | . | CASTETPSGQSTDTQYF | TGTGCCAGCACCGAAACCCCTAGCGGGCAAAGCACAGATACGCAGTATTTT
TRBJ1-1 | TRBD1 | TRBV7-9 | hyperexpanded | CASSSPNRGPFGDTEAFF | TGTGCCAGCAGCTCCCCTAACAGGGGCCCTTTTGGTGATACTGAAGCTTTCTTT
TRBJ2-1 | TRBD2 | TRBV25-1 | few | CATQGTSGYNEQFF | TGTGCCACCCAAGGGACTAGCGGTTACAATGAGCAGTTCTTC
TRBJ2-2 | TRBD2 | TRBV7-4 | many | CASSPGLAGELFF | TGTGCCAGCAGCCCAGGACTAGCGGGGGAGCTGTTTTTT
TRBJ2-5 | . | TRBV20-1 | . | CSASGFQGKETQYF | TGCAGTGCTAGTGGGTTTCAGGGGAAAGAGACCCAGTACTTC
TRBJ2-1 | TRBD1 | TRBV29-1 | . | CSVTDRSSYNEQFF | TGCAGCGTGACGGACAGGAGCTCCTACAATGAGCAGTTCTTC
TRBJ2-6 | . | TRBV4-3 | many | CASSQDVYSGANVLTF | TGCGCCAGCAGCCAAGACGTCTACTCTGGGGCCAACGTCCTGACTTTC
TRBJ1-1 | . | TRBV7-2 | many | CASSLYLLGDTEAFF | TGTGCCAGCAGCTTATATCTTCTGGGAGACACTGAAGCTTTCTTT
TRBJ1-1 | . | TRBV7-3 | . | CASSPATAKNTEAFF | TGTGCCAGCAGCCCCGCGACAGCTAAAAACACTGAAGCTTTCTTT
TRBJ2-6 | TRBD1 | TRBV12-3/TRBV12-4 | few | CASSQGQGLRGISGANVLTF | TGTGCCAGCAGTCAAGGACAGGGGCTCCGAGGGATCTCTGGGGCCAACGTCCTGACTTTC
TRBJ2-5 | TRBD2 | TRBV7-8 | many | CASSLARVREGPLGQETQYF | TGTGCCAGCAGCTTAGCGCGGGTGCGGGAGGGCCCTTTGGGCCAAGAGACCCAGTACTTC
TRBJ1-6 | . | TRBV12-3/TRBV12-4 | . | CASSRTAYNSPLHF | TGTGCCAGCAGCAGGACAGCGTATAATTCACCCCTCCACTTT
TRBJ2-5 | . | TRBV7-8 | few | CASSFGTSWTHQETQYF | TGTGCCAGCAGCTTTGGAACTAGTTGGACGCACCAAGAGACCCAGTACTTC
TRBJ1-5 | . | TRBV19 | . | CASKAPNNQPQHF | TGTGCCAGTAAGGCCCCAAACAATCAGCCCCAGCATTTT
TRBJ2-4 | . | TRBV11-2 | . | CASSLGLGRQALAKNIQYF | TGTGCCAGCAGCTTAGGATTGGGGAGACAGGCTCTAGCCAAAAACATTCAGTACTTC
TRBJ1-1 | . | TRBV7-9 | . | CASSRRVSNTEAFF | TGTGCCAGCAGCCGCAGGGTCTCGAACACTGAAGCTTTCTTT
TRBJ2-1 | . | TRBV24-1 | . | CATSDYIEGNEQFF | TGTGCCACCAGTGATTATATAGAGGGCAATGAGCAGTTCTTC
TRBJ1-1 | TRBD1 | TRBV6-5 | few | CASNPTGPAGTEAFF | TGTGCCAGCAACCCGACAGGGCCCGCTGGGACTGAAGCTTTCTTT
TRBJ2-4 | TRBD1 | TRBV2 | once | CASTPDRAKNIQYF | TGTGCCAGCACCCCGGACAGGGCCAAAAACATTCAGTACTTC